The following is a TCR beta chain sequence with its context. What it binds is unknown. The entry originates in a study of cytomegalovirus exposure and HLA in healthy donors. Study-level results: Specificity of a few CMV-associated chains for CMV antigens was verified in vitro.

The CDR3 consists of 16 residues. Germline values: CDR1 SGHRS, CDR2 YFSETQ. V dropped 1 base and J dropped 2 bases, with 15 bases sitting between them. Some clones are missing from TCRdb's copy, which holds only in-frame ones; the method was immunoSEQ multiplex PCR. The data contain under 400,000 clones, 75% to 90% of them singletons. Source material: PBMCs. This TCR came from a woman between 18 and 30 years old in good health and CMV-seronegative. The chain carries TRBV5-1 and TRBJ2-5; D perhaps matches TRBD2 (6 bases). The CDR3, as DNA: TGCGCCAGCAGCTTGCCCCAGGGAGGTAGTCAAGAGACCCAGTACTTC. It translates to CASSLPQGGSQETQYF.